This T cell receptor (beta chain) was sequenced in a study of TIL therapy for anti-PD-1-resistant metastatic lung cancer. Study background: Median tumor mutation burden was around 1.6 mutations per megabase. Findings and limits, study-wide: Infused TIL clonotypes partially replaced the baseline blood repertoire, then decayed over months.

This clone was seen a single time. Its target is unknown. This CDR3 is 15 amino acids long. V was pared by 3 bases and J by 8 bases, with 17 bases between. In germline, CDR1 is KGHSH, CDR2 LQKENI. Time point described: pre-treatment sample, taken before nivolumab and TIL therapy. The immunoSEQ assay was v3. Measured with immunoSEQ multiplex PCR; TCRdb has only the in-frame clones, and not every one. This table holds tens of thousands of clones, about nine tenths found once. The source is a person aged 25 to 85 with non-small cell lung cancer. V gene TRBV18 combines with J gene TRBJ2-1; the D is unclear. This material consisted of blood, taken at baseline. The CDR3 DNA reads TGTGCCAGCTCACCCTTTATTTTGACGAAGGATGAGCAGTTCTTC. This sequence encodes CASSPFILTKDEQFF.